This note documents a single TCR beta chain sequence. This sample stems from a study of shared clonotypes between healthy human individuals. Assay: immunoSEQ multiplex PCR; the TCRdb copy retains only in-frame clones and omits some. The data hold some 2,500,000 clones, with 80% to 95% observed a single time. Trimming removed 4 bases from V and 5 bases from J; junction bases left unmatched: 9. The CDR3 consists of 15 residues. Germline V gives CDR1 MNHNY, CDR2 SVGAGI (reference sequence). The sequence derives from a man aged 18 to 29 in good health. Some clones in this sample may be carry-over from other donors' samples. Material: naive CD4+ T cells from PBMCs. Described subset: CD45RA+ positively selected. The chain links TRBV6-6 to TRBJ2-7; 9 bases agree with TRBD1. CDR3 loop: CASSFAQGARNEQYF. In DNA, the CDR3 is TGTGCCAGCAGTTTTGCACAGGGGGCGCGGAACGAGCAGTACTTC.